This TCR beta chain was identified during a study of TIL therapy for anti-PD-1-resistant metastatic lung cancer. Across the whole study: Half of patients were current or former smokers.

This was the immunoSEQ v3 assay. Only in-frame clones appear in the TCRdb table, and some are missing; sequencing was by immunoSEQ multiplex PCR. This repertoire shows about 49,000 clones, 70% to 85% found once; its top ten account for about 15%. Time point of the sample: pre-treatment sample, taken before nivolumab and TIL therapy. This sequence was found in a man in his 70s with non-small cell lung cancer. Sequencing was performed on blood, taken at baseline.

The CDR3 nucleotides read TGTGCCAGCAGTTACTCTCTCAGGGATGGCTACACCTTC. It translates to CASSYSLRDGYTF. V usage is TRBV6-5 and J usage is TRBJ1-2; perhaps TRBD1 as D (5 bases). Germline lookup yields CDR1 MNHEY and CDR2 SVGAGI. The CDR3 is 13 residues long. V was cut by 0 bases and J by 6 bases, with 8 bases left in between.